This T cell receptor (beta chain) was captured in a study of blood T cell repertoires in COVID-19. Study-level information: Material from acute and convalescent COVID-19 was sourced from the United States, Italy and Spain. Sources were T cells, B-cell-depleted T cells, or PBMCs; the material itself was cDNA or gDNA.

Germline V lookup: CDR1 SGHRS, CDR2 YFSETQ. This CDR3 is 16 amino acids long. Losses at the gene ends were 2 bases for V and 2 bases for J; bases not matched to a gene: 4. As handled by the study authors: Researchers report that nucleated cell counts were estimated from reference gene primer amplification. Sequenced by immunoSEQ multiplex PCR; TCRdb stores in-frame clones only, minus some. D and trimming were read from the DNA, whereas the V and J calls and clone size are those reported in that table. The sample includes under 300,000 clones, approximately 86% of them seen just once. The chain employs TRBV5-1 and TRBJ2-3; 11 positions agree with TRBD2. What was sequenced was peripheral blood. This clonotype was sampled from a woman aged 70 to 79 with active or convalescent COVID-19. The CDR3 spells CASSFFSGGATDTQYF. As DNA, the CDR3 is TGCGCCAGCAGCTTCTTTAGCGGGGGGGCCACAGATACGCAGTATTTT.